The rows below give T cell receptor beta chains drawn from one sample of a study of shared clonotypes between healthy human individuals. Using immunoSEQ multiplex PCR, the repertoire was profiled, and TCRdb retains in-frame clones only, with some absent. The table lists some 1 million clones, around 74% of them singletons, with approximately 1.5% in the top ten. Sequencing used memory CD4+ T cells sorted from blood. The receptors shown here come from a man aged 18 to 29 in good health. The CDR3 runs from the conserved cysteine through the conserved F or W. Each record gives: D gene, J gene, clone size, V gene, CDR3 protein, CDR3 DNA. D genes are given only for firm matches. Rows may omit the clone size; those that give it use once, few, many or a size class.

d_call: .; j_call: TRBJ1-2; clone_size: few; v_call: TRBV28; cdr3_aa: CASSLNKYGYTF; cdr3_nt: TGTGCCAGCAGTCTCAATAAGTATGGCTACACCTTC
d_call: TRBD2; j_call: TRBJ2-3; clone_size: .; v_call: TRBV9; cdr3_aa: CASSVGLAGWTDTQYF; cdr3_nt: TGTGCCAGCAGCGTAGGACTAGCGGGATGGACAGATACGCAGTATTTT
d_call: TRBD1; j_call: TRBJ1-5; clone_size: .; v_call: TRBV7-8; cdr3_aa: CASSLIPGQGHQPQHF; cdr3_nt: TGTGCCAGCAGCTTAATTCCAGGACAGGGACATCAGCCCCAGCATTTT
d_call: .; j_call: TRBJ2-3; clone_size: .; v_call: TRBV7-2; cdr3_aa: CASSLAVKSDTQYF; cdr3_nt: TGTGCCAGCAGCTTAGCGGTTAAATCAGATACGCAGTATTTT
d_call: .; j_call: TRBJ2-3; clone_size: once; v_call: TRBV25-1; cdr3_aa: CASSETGDKDTQYF; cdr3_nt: TGTGCCAGCAGTGAAACAGGAGACAAAGATACGCAGTATTTT
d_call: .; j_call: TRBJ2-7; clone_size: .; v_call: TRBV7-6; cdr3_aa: CASSLGLKNEQYF; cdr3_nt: TGTGCCAGCAGCTTGGGACTTAAAAACGAGCAGTACTTC
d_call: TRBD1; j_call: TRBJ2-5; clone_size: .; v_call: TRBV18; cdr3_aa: CASSRDRQETQYF; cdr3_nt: TGTGCCAGCTCAAGGGACAGGCAAGAGACCCAGTACTTC
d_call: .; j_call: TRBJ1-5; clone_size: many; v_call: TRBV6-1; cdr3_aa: CASSQSNQPQHF; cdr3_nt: TGTGCCAGCAGTCAAAGCAATCAGCCCCAGCATTTT
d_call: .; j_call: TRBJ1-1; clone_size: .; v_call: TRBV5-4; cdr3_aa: CASSSDRGLEAFF; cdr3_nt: TGTGCCAGCAGCTCCGATCGGGGGTTGGAGGCTTTCTTT
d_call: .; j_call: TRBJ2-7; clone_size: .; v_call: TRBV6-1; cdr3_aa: CASSEVGQMQYF; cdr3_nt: TGTGCCAGCAGTGAGGTTGGACAGATGCAGTACTTC
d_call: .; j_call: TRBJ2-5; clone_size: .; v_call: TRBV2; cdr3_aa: CASSEDRGTQYF; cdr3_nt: TGTGCCAGCAGTGAAGACCGCGGGACCCAGTACTTC
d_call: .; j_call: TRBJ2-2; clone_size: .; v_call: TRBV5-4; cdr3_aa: CASSPRGTTGELFF; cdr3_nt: TGTGCCAGCAGCCCGCGCGGGACCACCGGGGAGCTGTTTTTT
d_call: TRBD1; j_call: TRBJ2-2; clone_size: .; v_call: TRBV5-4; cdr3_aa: CASSPRGGLGTGELFF; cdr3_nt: TGTGCCAGCAGCCCCAGAGGGGGCCTGGGCACCGGGGAGCTGTTTTTT
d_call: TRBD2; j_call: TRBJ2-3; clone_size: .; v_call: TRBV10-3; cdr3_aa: CAIGGSSGVSTDTQYF; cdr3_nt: TGTGCCATCGGGGGCTCTAGCGGGGTTAGCACAGATACGCAGTATTTT
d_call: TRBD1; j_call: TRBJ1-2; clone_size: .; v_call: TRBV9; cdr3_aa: CASSGADRGSGYTF; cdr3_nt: TGTGCCAGCAGCGGAGCGGACAGGGGTAGCGGCTACACCTTC
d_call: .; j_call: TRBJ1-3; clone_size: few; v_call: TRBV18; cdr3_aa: CASSRPEDSGNTIYF; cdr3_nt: TGTGCCAGCTCTCGACCAGAAGACTCTGGAAACACCATATATTTT
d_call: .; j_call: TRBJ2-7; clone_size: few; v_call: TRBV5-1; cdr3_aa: CASSLDPMGEQYF; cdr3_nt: TGCGCCAGCAGCTTGGACCCAATGGGGGAGCAGTACTTC
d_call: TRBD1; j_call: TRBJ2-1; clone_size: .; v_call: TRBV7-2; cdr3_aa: CASSLATGGTEQFF; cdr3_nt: TGTGCCAGCAGCCTAGCGACAGGGGGTACTGAGCAGTTCTTC
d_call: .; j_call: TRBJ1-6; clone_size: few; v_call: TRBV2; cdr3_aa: CASNEQGRTNSPLHF; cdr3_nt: TGTGCCAGCAACGAACAGGGCAGAACAAATTCACCCCTCCACTTT
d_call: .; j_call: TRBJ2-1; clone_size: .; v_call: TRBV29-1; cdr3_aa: CSSHLGLYNEQFF; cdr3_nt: TGCAGCTCCCACCTGGGCCTCTACAATGAGCAGTTCTTC
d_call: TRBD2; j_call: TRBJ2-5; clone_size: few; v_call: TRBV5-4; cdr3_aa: CASSHGIAGAPGETQYF; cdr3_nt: TGTGCCAGCAGCCATGGTATAGCGGGGGCCCCCGGGGAGACCCAGTACTTC
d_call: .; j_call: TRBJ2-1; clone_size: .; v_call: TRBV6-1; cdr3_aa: CASSESDRDYNEQFF; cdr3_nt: TGTGCCAGCAGTGAGTCCGACCGGGACTACAATGAGCAGTTCTTC
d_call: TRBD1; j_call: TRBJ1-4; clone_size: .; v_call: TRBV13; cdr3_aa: CASSLRGQGLDEKLFF; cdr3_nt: TGTGCCAGCAGCTTAAGGGGACAGGGGTTAGACGAAAAACTGTTTTTT
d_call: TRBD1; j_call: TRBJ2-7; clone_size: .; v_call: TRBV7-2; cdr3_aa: CASSPRQGTYEQYF; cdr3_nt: TGTGCCAGCAGCCCCCGACAGGGGACCTACGAGCAGTACTTC
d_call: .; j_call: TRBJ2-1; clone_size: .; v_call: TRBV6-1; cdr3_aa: CASSERPTGARASEQFF; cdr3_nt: TGTGCCAGCAGTGAACGTCCGACGGGTGCCCGGGCCAGTGAGCAGTTCTTC
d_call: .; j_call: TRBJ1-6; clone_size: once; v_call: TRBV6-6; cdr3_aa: CASSMGDRQNSPLHF; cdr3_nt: TGTGCCAGCAGTATGGGCGACAGACAAAATTCACCCCTCCACTTT
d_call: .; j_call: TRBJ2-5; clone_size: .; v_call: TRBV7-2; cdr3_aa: CASSLYKGTGQETQYF; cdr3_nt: TGTGCCAGCAGCTTATATAAAGGTACAGGACAAGAGACCCAGTACTTC
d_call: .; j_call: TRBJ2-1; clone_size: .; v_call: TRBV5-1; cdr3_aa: CASSLRESSYNEQFF; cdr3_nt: TGCGCCAGCAGCTTGAGGGAGAGCTCCTACAATGAGCAGTTCTTC
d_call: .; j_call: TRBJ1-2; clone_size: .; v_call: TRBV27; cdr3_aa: CASKRDTGPYGYTF; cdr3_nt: TGTGCCAGCAAAAGGGACACGGGGCCCTATGGCTACACCTTC
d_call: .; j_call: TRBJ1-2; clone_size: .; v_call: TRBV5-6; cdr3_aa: CASRPGQNYGYTF; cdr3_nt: TGTGCCAGCAGACCCGGACAGAACTATGGCTACACCTTC
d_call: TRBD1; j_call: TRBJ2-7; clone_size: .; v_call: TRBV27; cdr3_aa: CASSPSRDRGHEQYF; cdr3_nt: TGTGCCAGCAGTCCCTCCCGGGACAGGGGACACGAGCAGTACTTC
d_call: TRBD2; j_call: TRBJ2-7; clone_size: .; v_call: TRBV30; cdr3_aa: CAWSSGIAGGPYEQYF; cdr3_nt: TGTGCCTGGAGTTCTGGGATAGCGGGGGGGCCTTACGAGCAGTACTTC
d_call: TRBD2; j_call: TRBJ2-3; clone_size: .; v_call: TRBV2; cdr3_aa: CASSGPAGADTQYF; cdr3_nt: TGTGCCAGCTCCGGACCCGCGGGGGCAGATACGCAGTATTTT
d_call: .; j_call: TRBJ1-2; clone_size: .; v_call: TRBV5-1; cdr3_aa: CASSPGHHIGGYTF; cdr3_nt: TGCGCCAGCAGCCCGGGACATCACATCGGTGGCTACACCTTC
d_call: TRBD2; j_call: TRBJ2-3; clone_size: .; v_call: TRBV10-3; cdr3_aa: CATLAGGTDTQYF; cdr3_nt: TGTGCCACCCTAGCGGGGGGAACAGATACGCAGTATTTT
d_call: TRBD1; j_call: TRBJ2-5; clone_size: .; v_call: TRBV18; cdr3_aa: CASSPPLRGETQYF; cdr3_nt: TGTGCCAGCTCACCACCGCTCAGGGGGGAGACCCAGTACTTC
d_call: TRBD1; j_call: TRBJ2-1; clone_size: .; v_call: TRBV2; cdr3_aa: CASSGGGQGAIYNEQFF; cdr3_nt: TGTGCCAGCAGTGGAGGGGGACAGGGGGCAATTTACAATGAGCAGTTCTTC
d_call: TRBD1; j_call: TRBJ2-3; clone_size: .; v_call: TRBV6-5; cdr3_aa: CASRTDRGGTDTQYF; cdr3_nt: TGTGCCAGCAGAACAGACAGGGGGGGCACAGATACGCAGTATTTT
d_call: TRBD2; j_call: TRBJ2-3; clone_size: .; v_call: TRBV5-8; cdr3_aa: CASSLAALATQYF; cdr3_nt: TGTGCCAGCAGCCTCGCCGCACTAGCGACGCAGTATTTT
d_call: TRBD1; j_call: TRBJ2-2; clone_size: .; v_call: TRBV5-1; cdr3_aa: CASSLETGGWDTGELFF; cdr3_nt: TGCGCCAGCAGCTTGGAAACAGGGGGATGGGACACCGGGGAGCTGTTTTTT
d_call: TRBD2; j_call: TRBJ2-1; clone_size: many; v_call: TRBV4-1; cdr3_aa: CASSGPGLAGLGFNEQFF; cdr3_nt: TGCGCCAGCAGCGGGCCGGGACTAGCGGGATTAGGCTTCAATGAGCAGTTCTTC
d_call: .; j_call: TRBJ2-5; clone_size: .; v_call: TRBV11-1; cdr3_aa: CASRGGGRLQETQYF; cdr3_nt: TGTGCCAGCCGGGGCGGGGGCCGACTCCAAGAGACCCAGTACTTC
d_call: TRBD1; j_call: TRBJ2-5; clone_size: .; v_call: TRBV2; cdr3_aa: CASSPGTGGYQETQYF; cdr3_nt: TGTGCCAGCAGTCCCGGGACAGGGGGCTACCAAGAGACCCAGTACTTC
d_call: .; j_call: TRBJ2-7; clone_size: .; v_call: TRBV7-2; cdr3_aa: CASSLGRPYEQYF; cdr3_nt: TGTGCCAGCAGCTTAGGACGACCCTACGAGCAGTACTTC
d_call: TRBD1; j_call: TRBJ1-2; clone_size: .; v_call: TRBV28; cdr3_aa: CASRPPDRGAYGYTF; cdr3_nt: TGTGCCAGCAGACCCCCCGACAGGGGGGCCTATGGCTACACCTTC
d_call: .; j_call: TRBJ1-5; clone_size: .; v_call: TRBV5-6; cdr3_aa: CASSERKGSRNQPQHF; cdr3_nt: TGTGCCAGCAGCGAGAGGAAGGGTTCACGCAATCAGCCCCAGCATTTT
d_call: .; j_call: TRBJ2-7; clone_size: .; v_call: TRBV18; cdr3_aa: CASSPSGGLHSYEQYF; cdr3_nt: TGTGCCAGCTCACCCTCCGGGGGATTACACTCCTACGAGCAGTACTTC